Presented here are 16 T cell receptor beta chains from one specimen sequenced in a study of early stage breast cancer tumors. Assay used: immunoSEQ multiplex PCR; TCRdb lists only in-frame clones, some missing. This sample yields about 34,000 clones, of which roughly 80% are seen a single time; around 9.1% belongs to the top ten. The sequenced sample was breast tumor tissue. These receptor sequences come from a person in their thirties with breast cancer.

The chain employs TRBV5-1 and TRBJ1-1; TRBD1 might be the D (5 bases). This CDR3 has 14 residues. Trimming stripped 4 bases from V and 2 bases from J, with 12 bases between. The germline V gene encodes CDR1 SGHRS and CDR2 YFSETQ. The CDR3: CASSPAGHNTEAFF. DNA for the CDR3: TGCGCCAGCAGCCCCGCAGGGCACAACACTGAAGCTTTCTTT.

The V call is TRBV4-1, the J call TRBJ2-7, with TRBD2 identical over 16 bases. Germline loops: CDR1 MGHRA, CDR2 YSYEKL. Losses at the gene ends were 4 bases for V and 2 bases for J; bases not matched to a gene: 8. The CDR3 is made up of 18 amino acids. The CDR3 DNA follows: TGCGCCAGCAGCCTAGGGACTAGCGGGAGGGCCGTTACCTACGAGCAGTACTTC. Its translation: CASSLGTSGRAVTYEQYF.

The V gene is TRBV19, the J gene TRBJ2-1, with D possibly being TRBD2 (6 bases). The CDR3 runs to 15 residues. The germline V gene has CDR1 LNHDA and CDR2 SQIVND (reference sequence). The V end was cut by 5 bases, the J end by 4 bases, with 15 bases between. CDR3 DNA: TGTGCCAGTAGTTATGAGGGACTTCTTTACAATGAGCAGTTCTTC. Protein: CASSYEGLLYNEQFF.

The chain has TRBV27 and TRBJ2-7; possibly TRBD1 for D (6 bases). Germline CDR1 and CDR2: MNHEY and SMNVEV (reference sequence). V lost 1 base and J 4 bases, leaving 26 bases between the germline ends. The CDR3 spans 19 residues. Here the CDR3 reads CASSLWGSLGGRNKYEQYF. In DNA form, the CDR3 reads TGTGCCAGCAGTTTATGGGGGAGTTTAGGGGGAAGGAACAAATACGAGCAGTACTTC.

This clone has more than one count but fewer than ten. The V gene is TRBV2, the J gene TRBJ2-1, with 8 nucleotides matching TRBD2. Germline-derived CDR1 and CDR2 are SNHLY and FYNNEI. The CDR3 is made up of 15 amino acids. V shed 5 bases, J shed 2 bases, and the junction held 5 bases outside the gene matches. CDR3 nucleotide sequence: TGTGCCAGCAGTAGAGCGGGAGCCGCCTACAATGAGCAGTTCTTC. Its protein is CASSRAGAAYNEQFF.

The chain links TRBV4-3 to TRBJ2-2; 7 bases are a match to TRBD2. CDR1 is LGHNA and CDR2 is YSLEER in the germline V gene. CDR3 length: 15 residues. J gave up 7 bases and V 0 bases, and 5 bases lay outside the gene matches. This CDR3 reads CASSQEIQRDGELFF. The DNA for the CDR3 is TGCGCCAGCAGCCAAGAAATTCAGCGGGACGGGGAGCTGTTTTTT.

The chain couples TRBV12-5 to TRBJ2-2; the D is unclear. Germline V lookup: CDR1 LGHNT, CDR2 FRNRAP. The CDR3 is 13 amino acids. V gave up 5 bases and J gave up 3 bases, with 7 bases separating them. The CDR3 DNA follows: TGTGCTAGTGGTCCTGAACACACCGGGGAGCTGTTTTTT. This translates into CASGPEHTGELFF.

The V and J genes are TRBV4-1 and TRBJ2-7; TRBD1 matches 7 bases. The CDR3 extends over 16 amino acids. Germline V gene lookup returns CDR1 MGHRA and CDR2 YSYEKL. With 0 bases clipped from V and 3 bases from J, the junction kept 8 bases outside the gene matches. The CDR3 protein is CASSQEPAGQVYEQYF. CDR3 DNA: TGCGCCAGCAGCCAAGAGCCGGCCGGACAGGTCTACGAGCAGTACTTC.

The chain has TRBV5-1 and TRBJ2-3; D uncertain. The V and J ends lost 0 bases and 6 bases respectively, with 2 bases between them. This CDR3 has 11 residues. The germline gives CDR1 SGHRS, CDR2 YFSETQ. The CDR3 DNA is TGCGCCAGCAGCTTGGAGGATACGCAGTATTTT. Its translation is CASSLEDTQYF. Full variable domain (rest looked up from reference TRBV5-1 and TRBJ2-3): KAGVTQTPRYLIKTRGQQVTLSCSPISGHRSVSWYQQTPGQGLQFLFEYFSETQRNKGNFPGRFSGRQFSNSRSEMNVSTLELGDSALYLCASSLEDTQYFGPGTRLTVL.

V is TRBV10-3 and J is TRBJ1-5; TRBD1 might be the D (6 bases). The V end lost 4 bases, the J end lost 4 bases, and 8 bases lay between the germline ends. The CDR3 totals 13 residues. Per the germline V gene, CDR1 is ENHRY and CDR2 is SYGVKD. CDR3 coding DNA: TGTGCCATCAGTGGCAGGGGAAATCAGCCCCAGCATTTT. Its translation: CAISGRGNQPQHF.

The V and J genes are TRBV7-6 and TRBJ2-1, with TRBD2 identical over 8 bases. The CDR3 has 16 amino acids. Germline V lookup: CDR1 SGHVS, CDR2 FNYEAQ. Unmatched junction bases numbered 13, after V lost 5 bases and J lost 7 bases. The CDR3 sequence: CASSRMSGTRSNEQFF. CDR3 sequence (DNA): TGTGCCAGCAGCCGAATGTCCGGGACTAGGAGTAATGAGCAGTTCTTC.

The chain links TRBV7-9 to TRBJ2-3; D is perhaps TRBD2 (5 bases). The CDR3 spans 14 residues. Looked up from germline, CDR1 is SEHNR and CDR2 is FQNEAQ (reference sequence). With 3 bases removed from V and 7 bases from J, the gap between germline ends came to 14 bases. The CDR3 protein is CASSFGEGSYTQYF. In nucleotides, the CDR3 is TGTGCCAGCAGCTTCGGGGAAGGGTCGTATACGCAGTATTTT.

This clone was picked up a small number of times. The chain employs TRBV5-5 and TRBJ2-5; 9 nucleotides align to TRBD2. The CDR3 loop spans 17 amino acids. The germline gives CDR1 SGHKS, CDR2 YYEKEE (reference sequence). V dropped 2 bases and J dropped 3; count of bases not matched to a gene: 11. CDR3: CASSLQAVAGAKETQYF. CDR3 nucleotide sequence: TGTGCCAGCAGCTTACAAGCCGTAGCGGGAGCAAAAGAGACCCAGTACTTC.

V is TRBV6-5 and J is TRBJ2-7, with D uncertain. The V gene's germline CDR1 is MNHEY and CDR2 SVGAGI. Deletions cut 2 bases from V and 3 bases from J, with 14 bases between. The CDR3 length is 15 residues. CDR3 in amino acids: CASSYSTGGDYEQYF. The DNA of the CDR3 is TGTGCCAGCAGTTACAGTACCGGTGGGGACTACGAGCAGTACTTC.

The chain employs TRBV10-3 and TRBJ2-1, with TRBD1 matching over 8 bases. Germline-derived CDR1 and CDR2 are ENHRY and SYGVKD. This CDR3 has 17 amino acids. V dropped 2 bases and J dropped 7; count of bases not matched to a gene: 13. The CDR3 DNA follows: TGTGCCATCAGTGAGCGCACAGGGGGTTCGGCGGCGAATGAGCAGTTCTTC. It encodes CAISERTGGSAANEQFF.

This chain uses TRBV2 with TRBJ2-7, with D maybe TRBD1 (10 bases). The CDR3 is made up of 16 amino acids. Per the germline V gene, CDR1 is SNHLY and CDR2 is FYNNEI. Trimming removed 6 bases from V and 6 bases from J, with 24 bases in between. The CDR3, as DNA: TGTGCCAGCAGGACAGGGGGCCGCGGGAGGGCCGCCGAGCAGTACTTC. This sequence encodes CASRTGGRGRAAEQYF.